One sample yielded the 32 T cell receptor beta chains listed below, sequenced in a study of cytomegalovirus exposure and HLA in healthy donors. PCR employed 60 Vbeta and 13 Jbeta primers. The data were produced by immunoSEQ multiplex PCR, yet TCRdb's version contains in-frame clones alone and is incomplete. Here the sample table reports under 250,000 clones. The sample taken for sequencing was PBMCs. Receptors were obtained from a girl aged 2 to 10 in good health and CMV-seropositive.

The chain couples TRBV7-2 to TRBJ1-3; D not resolved. The length of the CDR3 is 13 residues. V was trimmed by 5 bases and J by 3 bases, leaving 8 bases between them. Per germline, CDR1 SGHTA and CDR2 FQGNSA. Written as DNA, the CDR3 is TGTGCCAGCAGCACGAGGGTTGGAAACACCATATATTTT. Translated: CASSTRVGNTIYF.

The chain carries TRBV6-5 and TRBJ2-3, with 13 nucleotides matching TRBD2. CDR3 length: 16 amino acids. V dropped 4 bases and J dropped 4; count of bases not matched to a gene: 5. CDR1 is MNHEY, CDR2 SVGAGI, per germline. The chain's CDR3 is CASSWTSGSISDTQYF. The CDR3 DNA reads TGTGCCAGCAGTTGGACTAGCGGGAGTATATCAGATACGCAGTATTTT.

This chain links TRBV10-1 with TRBJ2-7; TRBD2 aligns across 8 bases. The CDR3 extends over 16 amino acids. With V trimmed by 0 bases and J by 2 bases, 6 bases remained unmatched. CDR1 and CDR2 from the germline V gene are WNHNN and SYGVQD (reference sequence). The CDR3 region is CASSESLPAGAYEQYF. The CDR3 DNA is TGCGCCAGCAGTGAGTCGTTGCCAGCGGGAGCCTACGAGCAGTACTTC.

The DNA of the CDR3 is TGTGCCAGCAGTCCCCTGGGGCAAGCCCGGCACGATTATGGCTACACCTTC. Translation gives CASSPLGQARHDYGYTF. V usage is TRBV27 and J usage is TRBJ1-2; D may be TRBD1 (5 bases). Germline values: CDR1 MNHEY, CDR2 SMNVEV (reference sequence). This CDR3 region has 17 residues. V lost 5 bases and J lost 5, with 24 bases in between.

The gene calls are TRBV20-1 and TRBJ2-1; no clear D gene. This CDR3 is built from 11 residues. Germline CDR1 is DFQATT and CDR2 is SNEGSKA (reference sequence). V lost 0 bases to trimming and J lost 9 bases, with 6 bases between them. Here the CDR3 DNA reads TGCAGTGCTAGAGATAGTAGTGAGCAGTTCTTC. This translates into CSARDSSEQFF.

The V call is TRBV11-2, the J call TRBJ2-1; D unresolved. The germline CDR1 and CDR2 sequences are SGHAT and FQNNGV. V shed 5 bases and J shed 7 bases, with 12 bases lying between them. The CDR3 runs 13 residues. This CDR3 is CASSAMMTNEQFF. The DNA for the CDR3 is TGTGCCAGCAGCGCGATGATGACAAATGAGCAGTTCTTC.

The rearrangement links TRBV10-3 to TRBJ1-1, with TRBD1 identical over 7 bases. In germline, CDR1 is ENHRY, CDR2 SYGVKD. The CDR3 extends over 15 amino acids. The junction had 11 bases not matched to a gene; V was cut back by 8 bases and J by 2 bases. CDR3 in amino acids: CAISGQLTPNTEAFF. Written as DNA, the CDR3 is TGTGCCATCTCGGGACAGCTAACTCCAAACACTGAAGCTTTCTTT.

The rearrangement links TRBV6-1 to TRBJ1-3; 7 bases are a match to TRBD1. CDR1 MNHNS and CDR2 SASEGT come from the germline V gene. Germline trimming cut 7 bases from V and 4 bases from J; bases unmatched to any gene: 4. This CDR3 has 13 residues. CDR3 nucleotide sequence: TGTGCCAGCAAACAGGGGTCCGGAAACACCATATATTTT. As protein: CASKQGSGNTIYF.

The chain recombines TRBV2 with TRBJ1-2; 8 nucleotides match TRBD1. Germline V gene sequence: CDR1 SNHLY, CDR2 FYNNEI. Trimming cost V 4 bases and J 4 bases; bases outside gene matches: 20. The CDR3 loop spans 19 amino acids. CDR3 region: CASSVAGRLPFRGLYGYTF. CDR3 nucleotide sequence: TGTGCCAGCAGTGTGGCGGGGAGGTTGCCCTTCAGGGGGCTCTATGGCTACACCTTC.

V gene TRBV9 combines with J gene TRBJ2-3; 8 bases are a match to TRBD2. The germline V gene has CDR1 SGDLS and CDR2 YYNGEE. This CDR3 spans 16 amino acids. The trim removed 0 bases at V and 2 bases at J, leaving 5 bases unmatched. CDR3 amino acids: CASSVATSGPTDTQYF. CDR3 coding DNA: TGTGCCAGCAGCGTAGCCACTAGCGGTCCCACAGATACGCAGTATTTT. The variable domain in full, completed from reference TRBV9 and TRBJ2-3, reads DSGVTQTPKHLITATGQRVTLRCSPRSGDLSVYWYQQSLDQGLQFLIQYYNGEERAKGNILERFSAQQFPDLHSELNLSSLELGDSALYFCASSVATSGPTDTQYFGPGTRLTVL.

CDR3 bases: TGTGCCAGCAGCTGGACTAGCGGGAGGAGGACAGATACGCAGTATTTT. Its protein is CASSWTSGRRTDTQYF. The chain links TRBV5-4 to TRBJ2-3; 14 bases fit TRBD2. J gave up 3 bases and V 3 bases, and 3 bases lay outside the gene matches. From germline, CDR1 is SGHNT and CDR2 YYREEE (reference sequence). The CDR3 contains 16 residues.

The V and J genes are TRBV28 and TRBJ1-2; TRBD1 matches at 9 bases. This CDR3 is 14 amino acids long. The germline CDR1 and CDR2 sequences are MDHEN and SYDVKM. V shed 4 bases, J shed 8 bases, and the junction held 8 bases outside the gene matches. CDR3 DNA sequence: TGTGCCAGCAGTTCCGGACAGGGGAGGCGAGGCTACACCTTC. It is translated as CASSSGQGRRGYTF.

With regard to this clone: This sample also contains other DNA sequences that code for the same CDR3. V usage is TRBV28 and J usage is TRBJ1-5; D unresolved. The CDR3 is made up of 15 amino acids. Trimming cost V 2 bases and J 0 bases, with 8 bases left between them. Germline V gene data show CDR1 as MDHEN and CDR2 as SYDVKM. The CDR3 is CASSLGGNSNQPQHF. In DNA, the CDR3 is TGTGCCAGCAGTTTAGGAGGGAATAGCAATCAGCCCCAGCATTTT.

The V and J genes are TRBV7-9 and TRBJ2-7; TRBD1 agrees at 7 bases. The CDR3 is 16 residues long. J was trimmed by 4 bases and V by 1 base; bases with no gene match: 10. Germline V gene data show CDR1 as SEHNR and CDR2 as FQNEAQ (reference sequence). The CDR3 DNA follows: TGTGCCAGCAGCTTAGATGAGGGACAGTACATATACGAGCAGTACTTC. Translating it yields CASSLDEGQYIYEQYF.

Worth noting for this clone: Other DNA sequences in this sample translate to the same CDR3. V and J are TRBV11-2 and TRBJ2-7, with no clear D. Germline CDR1 is SGHAT and CDR2 is FQNNGV. The V end lost 0 bases, the J end lost 2 bases, and 5 bases lay between the germline ends. The CDR3 covers 13 residues. CDR3 nucleotides: TGTGCCAGCAGCTTAGAGGCTCCCTACGAGCAGTACTTC. Translated: CASSLEAPYEQYF.

This chain uses TRBV5-6 with TRBJ2-5; the D gene is possibly TRBD2 (6 bases). Germline assignment: CDR1 SGHDT and CDR2 YYEEEE. The germline V and J ends were trimmed by 4 bases and 1 base, with 11 bases remaining between them. CDR3 length equals 14 residues. The CDR3 bases are TGTGCCAGCAGCCCCCCGGGAGCCCAAGAGACCCAGTACTTC. This codes for CASSPPGAQETQYF.

The J gene is TRBJ2-3, the V gene TRBV4-1; possible D gene TRBD2, 5 bases. From germline, CDR1 is MGHRA and CDR2 YSYEKL. Trimming cost V 3 bases and J 5 bases, with 18 bases left between them. The CDR3 has 16 amino acids. CDR3 residues: CASSQEDHRRGDTQYF. CDR3 nucleotides: TGCGCCAGCAGCCAGGAGGATCATAGGCGTGGAGATACGCAGTATTTT.

V gene TRBV28 combines with J gene TRBJ2-7; 10 positions agree with TRBD2. Germline V lookup: CDR1 MDHEN, CDR2 SYDVKM. This CDR3 is built from 14 residues. Trimming at V came to 4 bases and at J to 4 bases, leaving 4 bases not matched to a gene. This CDR3 is CASSSSGRGYEQYF. As DNA, the CDR3 is TGTGCCAGCAGTTCTAGCGGGAGAGGGTACGAGCAGTACTTC.

The chain links TRBV30 to TRBJ1-1; D uncertain. CDR1 GTSNPN and CDR2 SVGIG come from the germline V gene (reference sequence). The CDR3 contains 9 residues. Trimming took off 4 bases at V and 12 bases at J, with 9 bases between the two ends. Written as DNA, the CDR3 is TGTGCCTGGAAACCGGGAACTTTCTTT. Protein sequence: CAWKPGTFF.

The chain couples TRBV7-9 to TRBJ1-1; the D gene is possibly TRBD1 (5 bases). Germline values: CDR1 SEHNR, CDR2 FQNEAQ (reference sequence). V lost 2 bases to trimming and J lost 0 bases, with 7 bases between them. The CDR3 length is 14 residues. CDR3 loop: CASSLRGVNTEAFF. The CDR3 DNA follows: TGTGCCAGCAGCTTAAGGGGCGTGAACACTGAAGCTTTCTTT.

The chain combines TRBV7-9 with TRBJ2-7; D unclear. This CDR3 spans 14 amino acids. Germline-derived CDR1 and CDR2 are SEHNR and FQNEAQ (reference sequence). V was clipped by 1 base and J by 7 bases, with 14 bases between them. The CDR3: CASSLESSVWEQYF. The CDR3 DNA is TGTGCCAGCAGCTTAGAAAGTAGTGTGTGGGAGCAGTACTTC.

This chain connects TRBV27 to TRBJ2-3; 7 nucleotides align to TRBD1. Looked up from germline, CDR1 is MNHEY and CDR2 is SMNVEV (reference sequence). The CDR3 consists of 14 residues. V trimming: 3 bases; J trimming: 2 bases; junction bases outside the gene matches: 2. The CDR3 protein is CASSLRGLTDTQYF. The CDR3, as DNA: TGTGCCAGCAGTTTGAGGGGGCTCACAGATACGCAGTATTTT.

V is TRBV28 and J is TRBJ2-1; 12 bases match TRBD2. The CDR3 totals 15 residues. V lost 5 bases to trimming and J lost 9 bases; unmatched junction nucleotides: 8. Germline CDR1 MDHEN, CDR2 SYDVKM. The CDR3 region has the DNA TGTGCCAGCAGTCTACGACTAGCGGGAGTCGGTGAGCAGTTCTTC. Translation gives CASSLRLAGVGEQFF.

The rearrangement joins TRBV5-1 to TRBJ1-1; D is unclear. Trimming stripped 7 bases from V and 0 bases from J, with 16 bases between. Germline V gene lookup returns CDR1 SGHRS and CDR2 YFSETQ. This CDR3 has 15 amino acids. CDR3 loop: CASQEGKVMNTEAFF. CDR3 in DNA: TGCGCCAGCCAAGAGGGTAAGGTCATGAACACTGAAGCTTTCTTT.

This chain joins TRBV7-8 and TRBJ1-4; perhaps TRBD1 as D (6 bases). The V end was cut by 3 bases, the J end by 0 bases, with 11 bases between. This CDR3 has 16 residues. The germline V gene encodes CDR1 SGHVS and CDR2 FQNEAQ. DNA for the CDR3: TGTGCCAGCAGCTTGGCAACAGGGACAACTAATGAAAAACTGTTTTTT. It translates to CASSLATGTTNEKLFF.

The chain links TRBV27 to TRBJ2-3; possibly TRBD2 for D (6 bases). Trimming shortened V by 1 base and J by 1 base, and 12 bases separated the two germline ends. There are 16 residues in the CDR3. CDR1 MNHEY and CDR2 SMNVEV come from the germline V gene (reference sequence). The DNA of the CDR3 is TGTGCCAGCAGTTTATGGAGGGGAAGGGGCACAGATACGCAGTATTTT. Translated: CASSLWRGRGTDTQYF.

V gene TRBV28 combines with J gene TRBJ1-5; no clear D. The V end was cut by 5 bases, the J end by 2 bases, with 4 bases between. The CDR3 spans 12 residues. Germline CDR1 and CDR2: MDHEN and SYDVKM. The DNA of the CDR3 is TGTGCCAGCAGTCAGGGCAATCAGCCCCAGCATTTT. As protein: CASSQGNQPQHF.

The chain carries TRBV18 and TRBJ1-1; D call uncertain. V dropped 0 bases and J dropped 2 bases, with 10 bases sitting between them. Germline CDR1 reads KGHSH; CDR2 reads LQKENI. The CDR3 spans 15 residues. The CDR3 region has the DNA TGTGCCAGCTCACCACCAGGCGGAGGCAACACTGAAGCTTTCTTT. Protein sequence: CASSPPGGGNTEAFF. Variable domain in full (rest from reference TRBV18 and TRBJ1-1): NAGVMQNPRHLVRRRGQEARLRCSPMKGHSHVYWYRQLPEEGLKFMVYLQKENIIDESGMPKERFSAEFPKEGPSILRIQQVVRGDSAAYFCASSPPGGGNTEAFFGQGTRLTVV.

The genes are TRBV7-2 and TRBJ2-3, with 13 bases identical to TRBD2. CDR3 length: 16 amino acids. In germline, CDR1 is SGHTA, CDR2 FQGNSA. Unmatched junction bases numbered 2, after V lost 1 base and J lost 4 bases. The chain's CDR3 is CASSLGGLAGADTQYF. The CDR3 DNA reads TGTGCCAGCAGCTTAGGCGGACTAGCGGGAGCAGATACGCAGTATTTT.

CDR3 in DNA: TGTGCCAGCAGCTTCTCTCCTAGTGTGAACACTGAAGCTTTCTTT. Its translation is CASSFSPSVNTEAFF. The chain is built from TRBV7-3 and TRBJ1-1; D unresolved. From germline, CDR1 is SGHTA and CDR2 FQGTGA. The CDR3 is made up of 15 amino acids. V shed 3 bases and J shed 0 bases, with 11 bases lying between them.

This chain uses TRBV19 with TRBJ1-5; tentative D call: TRBD1 (6 bases). Germline CDR1 LNHDA, CDR2 SQIVND (reference sequence). Deletions cut 7 bases from V and 4 bases from J, with 11 bases between. The CDR3 extends over 13 amino acids. The chain's CDR3 is CASTLQGNQPQHF. The CDR3 region has the DNA TGTGCCAGTACCCTACAGGGAAATCAGCCCCAGCATTTT. The whole variable domain, filled in from reference TRBV19 and TRBJ1-5, reads DGGITQSPKYLFRKEGQNVTLSCEQNLNHDAMYWYRQDPGQGLRLIYYSQIVNDFQKGDIAEGYSVSREKKESFPLTVTSAQKNPTAFYLCASTLQGNQPQHFGDGTRLSIL.

The rearrangement links TRBV11-2 to TRBJ2-7, with 8 bases matching TRBD2. The CDR3 loop spans 13 amino acids. CDR1 and CDR2 (germline): SGHAT, FQNNGV. With 2 bases clipped from V and 6 bases from J, the junction kept 3 bases outside the gene matches. The CDR3 region is CASSLTAGAEQYF. The CDR3 nucleotides read TGTGCCAGCAGCTTAACAGCGGGAGCCGAGCAGTACTTC.